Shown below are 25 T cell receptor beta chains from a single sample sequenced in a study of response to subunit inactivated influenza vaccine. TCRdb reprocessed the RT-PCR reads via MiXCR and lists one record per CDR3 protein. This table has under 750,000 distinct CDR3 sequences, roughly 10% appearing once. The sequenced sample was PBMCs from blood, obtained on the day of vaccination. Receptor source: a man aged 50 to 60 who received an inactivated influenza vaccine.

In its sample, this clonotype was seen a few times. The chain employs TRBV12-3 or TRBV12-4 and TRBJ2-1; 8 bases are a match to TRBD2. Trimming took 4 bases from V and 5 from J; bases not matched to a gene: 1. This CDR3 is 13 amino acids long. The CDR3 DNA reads TGTGCCAGCAGTTGGGGACTAGACAATGAGCAGTTCTTC. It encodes CASSWGLDNEQFF.

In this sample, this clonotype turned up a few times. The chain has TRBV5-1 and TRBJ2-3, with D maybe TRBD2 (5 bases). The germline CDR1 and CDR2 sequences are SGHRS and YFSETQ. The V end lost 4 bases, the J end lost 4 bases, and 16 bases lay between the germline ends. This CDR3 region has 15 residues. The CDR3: CASSQAAQRADTQYF. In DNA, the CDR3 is TGCGCCAGCAGCCAAGCGGCCCAGAGGGCAGATACGCAGTATTTT.

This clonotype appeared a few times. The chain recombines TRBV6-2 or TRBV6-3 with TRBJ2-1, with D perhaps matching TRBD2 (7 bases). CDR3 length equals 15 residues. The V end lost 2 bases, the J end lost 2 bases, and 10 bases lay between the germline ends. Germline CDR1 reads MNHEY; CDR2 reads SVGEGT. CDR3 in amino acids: CASSYKGGPYNEQFF. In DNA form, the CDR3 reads TGTGCCAGCAGTTACAAGGGGGGGCCCTACAATGAGCAGTTCTTC.

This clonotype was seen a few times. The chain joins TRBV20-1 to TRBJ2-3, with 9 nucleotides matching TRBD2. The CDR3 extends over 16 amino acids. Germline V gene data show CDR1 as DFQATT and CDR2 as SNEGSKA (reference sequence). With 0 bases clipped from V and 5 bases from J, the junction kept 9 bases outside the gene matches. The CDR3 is CSARDPSGVVIDTQYF. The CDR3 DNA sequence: TGCAGTGCTAGAGATCCTAGCGGGGTAGTAATAGATACGCAGTATTTT.

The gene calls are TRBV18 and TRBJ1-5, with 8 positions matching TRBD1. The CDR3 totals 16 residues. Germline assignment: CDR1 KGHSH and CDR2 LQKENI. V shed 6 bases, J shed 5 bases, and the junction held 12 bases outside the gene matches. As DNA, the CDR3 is TGTGCCAGCTCGTACGTAGGACAGGGAACCGATCAGCCCCAGCATTTT. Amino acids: CASSYVGQGTDQPQHF.

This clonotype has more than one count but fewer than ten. Here the CDR3 reads CASSLGGLGTGELFF. DNA for the CDR3: TGCGCCAGCAGCTTGGGTGGGCTCGGCACCGGGGAGCTGTTTTTT. The chain carries TRBV5-1 and TRBJ2-2, with D hard to call. The CDR3 totals 15 residues. The V gene lost 0 bases and the J gene lost 4 bases, with 10 bases spanning the gap. Germline CDR1 SGHRS, CDR2 YFSETQ.

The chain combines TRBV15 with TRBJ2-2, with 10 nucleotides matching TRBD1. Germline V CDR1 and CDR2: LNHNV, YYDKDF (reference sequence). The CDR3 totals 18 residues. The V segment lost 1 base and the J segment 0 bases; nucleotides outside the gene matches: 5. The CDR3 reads CATSRVGTGATNTGELFF. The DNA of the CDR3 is TGTGCCACCAGCAGAGTAGGGACAGGGGCAACGAACACCGGGGAGCTGTTTTTT.

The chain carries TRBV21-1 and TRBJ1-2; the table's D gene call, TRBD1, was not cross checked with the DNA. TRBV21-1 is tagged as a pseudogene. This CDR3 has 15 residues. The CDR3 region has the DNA TGTGCCAGCAGTTCCCGGACAGGGGGCAGCTATGGCTACACCTTC. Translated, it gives CASSSRTGGSYGYTF.

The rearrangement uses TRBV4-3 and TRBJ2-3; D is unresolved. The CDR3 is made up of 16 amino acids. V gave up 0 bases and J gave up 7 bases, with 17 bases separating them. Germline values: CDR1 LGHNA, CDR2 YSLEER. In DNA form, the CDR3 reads TGCGCCAGCAGCCAAGAAATAATTGAGTTCCGAAATACGCAGTATTTT. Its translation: CASSQEIIEFRNTQYF.

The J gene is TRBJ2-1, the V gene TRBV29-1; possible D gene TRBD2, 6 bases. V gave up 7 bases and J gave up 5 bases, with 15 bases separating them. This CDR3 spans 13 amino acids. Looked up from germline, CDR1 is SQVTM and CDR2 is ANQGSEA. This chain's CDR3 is CSATPGLNNEQFF. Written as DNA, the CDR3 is TGCAGCGCCACGCCCGGACTAAACAATGAGCAGTTCTTC.

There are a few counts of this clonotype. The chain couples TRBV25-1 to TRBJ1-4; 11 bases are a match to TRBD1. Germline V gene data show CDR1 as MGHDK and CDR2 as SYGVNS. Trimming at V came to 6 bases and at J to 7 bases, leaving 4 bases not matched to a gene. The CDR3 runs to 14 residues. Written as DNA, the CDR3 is TGTGCCAGCAGGGGACAGGGGGGTGGTGAAAAACTGTTTTTT. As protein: CASRGQGGGEKLFF.

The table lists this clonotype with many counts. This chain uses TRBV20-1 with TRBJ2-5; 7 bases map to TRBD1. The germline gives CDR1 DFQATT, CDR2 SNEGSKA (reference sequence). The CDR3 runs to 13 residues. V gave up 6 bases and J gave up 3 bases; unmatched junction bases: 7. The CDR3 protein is CSALKDRKETQYF. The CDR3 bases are TGCAGTGCCCTTAAGGACAGGAAAGAGACCCAGTACTTC.

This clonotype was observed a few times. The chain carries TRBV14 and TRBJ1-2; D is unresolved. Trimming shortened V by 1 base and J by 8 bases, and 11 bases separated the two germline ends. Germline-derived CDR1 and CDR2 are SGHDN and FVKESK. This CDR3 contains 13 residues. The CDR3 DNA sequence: TGTGCCAGCAGCCAAGTCCCCTCGGGCGGCTACACCTTC. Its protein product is CASSQVPSGGYTF.

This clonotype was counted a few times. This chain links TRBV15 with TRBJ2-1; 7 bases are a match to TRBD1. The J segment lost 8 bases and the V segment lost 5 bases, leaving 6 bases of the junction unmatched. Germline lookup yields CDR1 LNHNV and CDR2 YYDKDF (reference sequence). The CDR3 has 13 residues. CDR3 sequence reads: CATSGTEGYEQFF. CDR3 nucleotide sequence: TGTGCCACCAGCGGGACAGAGGGCTATGAGCAGTTCTTC.

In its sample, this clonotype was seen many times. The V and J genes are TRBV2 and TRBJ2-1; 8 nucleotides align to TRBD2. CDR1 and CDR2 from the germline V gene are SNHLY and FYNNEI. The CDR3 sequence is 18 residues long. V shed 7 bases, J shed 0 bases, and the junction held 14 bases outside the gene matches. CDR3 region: CASTGEGVAGPSYNEQFF. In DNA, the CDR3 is TGTGCCAGCACAGGGGAGGGGGTAGCGGGGCCCTCCTACAATGAGCAGTTCTTC.

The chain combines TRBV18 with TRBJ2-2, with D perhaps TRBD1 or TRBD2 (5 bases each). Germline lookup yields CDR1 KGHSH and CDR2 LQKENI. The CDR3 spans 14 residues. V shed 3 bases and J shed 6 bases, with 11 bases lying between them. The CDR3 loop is CASSPAGGSGELFF. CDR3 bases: TGTGCCAGCTCACCTGCTGGGGGATCCGGGGAGCTGTTTTTT.

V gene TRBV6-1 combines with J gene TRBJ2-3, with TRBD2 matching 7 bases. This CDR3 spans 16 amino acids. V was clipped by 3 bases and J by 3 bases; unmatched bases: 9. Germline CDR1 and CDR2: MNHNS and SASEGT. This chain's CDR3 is CASSDERLAQTDTQYF. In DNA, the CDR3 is TGTGCCAGCAGTGACGAGCGACTAGCCCAGACAGATACGCAGTATTTT.

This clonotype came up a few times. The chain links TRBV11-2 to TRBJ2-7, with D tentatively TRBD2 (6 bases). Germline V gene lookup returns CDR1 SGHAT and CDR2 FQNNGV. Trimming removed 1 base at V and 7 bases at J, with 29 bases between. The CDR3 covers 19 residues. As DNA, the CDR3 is TGTGCCAGCAGCTTAGTCCCCCTACTCCGGGACTCACAGTTTTTTGAGCAGTACTTC. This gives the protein CASSLVPLLRDSQFFEQYF.

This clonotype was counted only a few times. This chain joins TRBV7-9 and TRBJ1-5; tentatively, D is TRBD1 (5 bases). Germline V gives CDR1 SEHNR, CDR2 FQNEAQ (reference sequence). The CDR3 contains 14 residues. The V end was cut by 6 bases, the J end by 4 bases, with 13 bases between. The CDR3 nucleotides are TGTGCCAGCAGGTACTCCAGGGTGAATCAGCCCCAGCATTTT. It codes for CASRYSRVNQPQHF.

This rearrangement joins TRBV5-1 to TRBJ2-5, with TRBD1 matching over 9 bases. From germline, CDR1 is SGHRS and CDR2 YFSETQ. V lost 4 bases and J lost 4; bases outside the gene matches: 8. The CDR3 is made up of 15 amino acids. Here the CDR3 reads CASSLATGGPETQYF. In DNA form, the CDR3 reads TGCGCCAGCAGCCTGGCGACAGGGGGACCAGAGACCCAGTACTTC. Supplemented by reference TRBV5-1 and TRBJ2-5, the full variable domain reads KAGVTQTPRYLIKTRGQQVTLSCSPISGHRSVSWYQQTPGQGLQFLFEYFSETQRNKGNFPGRFSGRQFSNSRSEMNVSTLELGDSALYLCASSLATGGPETQYFGPGTRLLVL.

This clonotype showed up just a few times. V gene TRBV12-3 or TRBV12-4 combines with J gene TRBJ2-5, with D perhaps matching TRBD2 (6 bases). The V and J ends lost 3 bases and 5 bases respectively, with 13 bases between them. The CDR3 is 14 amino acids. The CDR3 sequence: CASSFPVRGETQYF. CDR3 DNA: TGTGCCAGCAGTTTTCCCGTTCGGGGGGAGACCCAGTACTTC.

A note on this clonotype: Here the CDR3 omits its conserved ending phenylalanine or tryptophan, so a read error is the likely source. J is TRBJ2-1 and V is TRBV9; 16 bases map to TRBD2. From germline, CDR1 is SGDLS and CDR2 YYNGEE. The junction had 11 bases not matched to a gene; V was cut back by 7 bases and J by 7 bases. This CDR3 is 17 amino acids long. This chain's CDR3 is CASDSGTSGRGKNEQFL. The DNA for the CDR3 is TGTGCCAGCGATTCCGGGACTAGCGGGAGGGGTAAAAATGAGCAGTTCTTA.

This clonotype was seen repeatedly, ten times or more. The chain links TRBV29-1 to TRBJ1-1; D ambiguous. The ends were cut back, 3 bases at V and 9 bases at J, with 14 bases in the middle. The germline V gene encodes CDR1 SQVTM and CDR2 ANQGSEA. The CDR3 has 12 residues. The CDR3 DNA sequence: TGCAGCGTTGAGTCTAATGGCGGAAAAGCTTTCTTT. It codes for CSVESNGGKAFF. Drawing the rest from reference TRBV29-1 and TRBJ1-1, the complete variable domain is SAVISQKPSRDICQRGTSLTIQCQVDSQVTMMFWYRQQPGQSLTLIATANQGSEATYESGFVIDKFPISRPNLTFSTLTVSNMSPEDSSIYLCSVESNGGKAFFGQGTRLTVV.

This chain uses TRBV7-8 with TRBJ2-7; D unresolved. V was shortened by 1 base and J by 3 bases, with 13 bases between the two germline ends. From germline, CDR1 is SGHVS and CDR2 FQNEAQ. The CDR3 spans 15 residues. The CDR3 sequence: CASSLVVGKNYEQYF. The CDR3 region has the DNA TGTGCCAGCAGCTTAGTGGTAGGGAAAAACTACGAGCAGTACTTC.

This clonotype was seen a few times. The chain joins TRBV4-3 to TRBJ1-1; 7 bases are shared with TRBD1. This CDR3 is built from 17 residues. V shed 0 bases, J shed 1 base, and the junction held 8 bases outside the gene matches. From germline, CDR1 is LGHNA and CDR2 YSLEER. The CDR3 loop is CASSQDFQGEGNTEAFF. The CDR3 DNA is TGCGCCAGCAGCCAAGATTTCCAGGGGGAAGGGAACACTGAAGCTTTCTTT.